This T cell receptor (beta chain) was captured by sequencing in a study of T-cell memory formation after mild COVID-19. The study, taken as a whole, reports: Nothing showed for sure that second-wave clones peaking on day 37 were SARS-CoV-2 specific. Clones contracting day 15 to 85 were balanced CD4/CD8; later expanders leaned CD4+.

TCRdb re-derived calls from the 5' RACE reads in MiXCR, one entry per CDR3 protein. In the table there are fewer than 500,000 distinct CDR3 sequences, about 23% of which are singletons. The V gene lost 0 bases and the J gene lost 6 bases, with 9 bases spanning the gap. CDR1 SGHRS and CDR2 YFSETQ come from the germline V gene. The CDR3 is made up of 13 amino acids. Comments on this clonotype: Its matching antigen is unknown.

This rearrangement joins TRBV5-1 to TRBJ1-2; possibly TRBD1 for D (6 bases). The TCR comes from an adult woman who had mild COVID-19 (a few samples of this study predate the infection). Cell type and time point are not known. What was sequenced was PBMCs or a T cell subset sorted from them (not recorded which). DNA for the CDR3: TGCGCCAGCAGCTTGGTGGGGGCCAATGGCTACACCTTC. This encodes CASSLVGANGYTF.